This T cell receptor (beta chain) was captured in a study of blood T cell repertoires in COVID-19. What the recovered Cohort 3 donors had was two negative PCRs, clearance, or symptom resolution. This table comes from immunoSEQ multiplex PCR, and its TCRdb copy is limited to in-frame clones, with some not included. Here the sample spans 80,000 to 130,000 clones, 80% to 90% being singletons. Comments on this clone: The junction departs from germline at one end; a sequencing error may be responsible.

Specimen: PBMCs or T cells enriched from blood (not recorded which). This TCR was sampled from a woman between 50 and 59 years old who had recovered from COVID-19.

The CDR3 here is CAWSTSDRNYGYTF. DNA for the CDR3: TGTGCCTGGAGTACCTCGGACAGAAACTACGGCTACACCTTC. V gene TRBV30 combines with J gene TRBJ1-2; TRBD1 might be the D (6 bases). The CDR3 is made up of 14 amino acids. Germline V gives CDR1 GTSNPN, CDR2 SVGIG (reference sequence).